The 21 T cell receptor beta chains presented below share a single source sample, sequenced in a study of OX40 agonist ivuxolimab in advanced cancers. Some clones are missing from TCRdb's copy, which holds only in-frame ones; the method was immunoSEQ multiplex PCR. This sample has over 55,000 clones, with 84% found just once. This specimen was CD4+ or CD8+ T cells sorted from blood, taken in a trial of the OX40 agonist ivuxolimab. All receptors come from an adult with an advanced solid tumor such as melanoma, head and neck, liver or kidney cancer.

The chain couples TRBV28 to TRBJ2-3; weak D call: TRBD1 (5 bases). V lost 5 bases, J lost 1 base, and 22 bases lay in between. Germline CDR1 MDHEN, CDR2 SYDVKM. This CDR3 is built from 18 residues. The CDR3 is CASSETEIERTRTDTQYF. The CDR3 DNA reads TGTGCCAGCAGTGAGACAGAGATTGAGCGTACTCGCACAGATACGCAGTATTTT.

The rearrangement links TRBV30 to TRBJ2-3; unclear D gene. The V gene lost 0 bases and the J gene lost 1 base, with 14 bases spanning the gap. There are 16 residues in the CDR3. Germline V gene data show CDR1 as GTSNPN and CDR2 as SVGIG (reference sequence). CDR3 coding DNA: TGTGCCTGGAGTGTAGGAGTGCGAGCTGGCACAGATACGCAGTATTTT. Amino acids: CAWSVGVRAGTDTQYF. Based on the CDR3 plus reference TRBV30 and TRBJ2-3, the full variable domain is SQTIHQWPATLVQPVGSPLSLECTVEGTSNPNLYWYRQAAGRGLQLLFYSVGIGQISSEVPQNLSASRPQDRQFILSSKKLLLSDSGFYLCAWSVGVRAGTDTQYFGPGTRLTVL.

This sequence joins TRBV7-9 and TRBJ2-3; D could derive from TRBD1 or TRBD2 (5 bases each). Between the trimmed V and J ends, which lost 5 bases and 4 bases, there was a span of 13 bases. Germline loops: CDR1 SEHNR, CDR2 FQNEAQ (reference sequence). The CDR3 covers 14 residues. CDR3 amino acids: CASSPQGTPDTQYF. The DNA for the CDR3 is TGTGCCAGCAGCCCCCAAGGGACCCCAGATACGCAGTATTTT.

The chain has TRBV29-1 and TRBJ2-1, with TRBD1 matching over 9 bases. This CDR3 spans 14 amino acids. V gave up 5 bases and J gave up 3 bases; unmatched junction bases: 5. Per the germline V gene, CDR1 is SQVTM and CDR2 is ANQGSEA. CDR3 nucleotide sequence: TGCAGCGTTTCCCGGGACAGGGACTACAATGAGCAGTTCTTC. It is translated as CSVSRDRDYNEQFF.

The gene calls are TRBV5-6 and TRBJ1-6; 10 bases map to TRBD1. V shed 2 bases and J 10 bases; nucleotides not matched to a gene: 6. The CDR3 has 15 residues. Germline V CDR1 and CDR2: SGHDT, YYEEEE. The CDR3 loop is CASSFGTGVRSPLHF. In nucleotides, the CDR3 is TGTGCCAGCAGCTTTGGGACAGGGGTTCGGTCACCCCTCCACTTT.

The chain couples TRBV19 to TRBJ2-3; 7 bases fit TRBD1. Germline CDR1 is LNHDA and CDR2 is SQIVND (reference sequence). The CDR3 sequence is 16 residues long. V gave up 4 bases and J gave up 4 bases; unmatched junction bases: 11. As DNA, the CDR3 is TGTGCCAGTAGTACCTCAGGGGGTCGTGGCGCAGATACGCAGTATTTT. This translates into CASSTSGGRGADTQYF.

The V call is TRBV7-9, the J call TRBJ1-6, with D possibly TRBD1 on 6 matching bases. V was trimmed by 4 bases and J by 10 bases, leaving 11 bases between them. Germline lookup yields CDR1 SEHNR and CDR2 FQNEAQ (reference sequence). This CDR3 region has 13 residues. CDR3 amino acids: CASSSQGGSPLHF. CDR3 sequence (DNA): TGTGCCAGCAGCTCCCAAGGGGGATCACCCCTCCACTTT. Drawing the rest from reference TRBV7-9 and TRBJ1-6, the complete variable domain is DTGVSQNPRHKITKRGQNVTFRCDPISEHNRLYWYRQTLGQGPEFLTYFQNEAQLEKSRLLSDRFSAERPKGSFSTLEIQRTEQGDSAMYLCASSSQGGSPLHFGNGTRLTVT.

The chain employs TRBV6-6 and TRBJ2-3; D gene ambiguous. V was clipped by 6 bases and J by 2 bases, with 3 bases between them. This CDR3 region has 11 residues. Looked up from germline, CDR1 is MNHNY and CDR2 is SVGAGI (reference sequence). The CDR3, as DNA: TGTGCCAGCAGCCTCACAGATACGCAGTATTTT. This codes for CASSLTDTQYF.

The chain is built from TRBV18 and TRBJ1-1, with a weak D call TRBD1 (5 bases). The CDR3 is 14 residues long. V was pared by 3 bases and J by 3 bases, with 11 bases between. Germline V gene lookup returns CDR1 KGHSH and CDR2 LQKENI. CDR3 bases: TGTGCCAGCTCACCGGTGGGGACCCACACTGAAGCTTTCTTT. Protein product: CASSPVGTHTEAFF.

V usage is TRBV4-1 and J usage is TRBJ1-6, with no clear D. Germline CDR1 reads MGHRA; CDR2 reads YSYEKL. Trimming pared 0 bases from V and 6 bases from J, leaving 9 bases between. The CDR3 is made up of 15 amino acids. The CDR3 bases are TGCGCCAGCAGCCAAGAGATGCGGGTTAATTCACCCCTCCACTTT. It specifies CASSQEMRVNSPLHF.

With respect to this clone: Distinct nucleotide sequences in the sample also encode this CDR3. The genes are TRBV9 and TRBJ2-2; the D is unclear. From germline, CDR1 is SGDLS and CDR2 YYNGEE. Trimming took 0 bases from V and 2 from J, leaving 5 bases between them. The CDR3 is 14 amino acids. CDR3 in amino acids: CASSVAVNTGELFF. The DNA of the CDR3 is TGTGCCAGCAGCGTAGCTGTTAACACCGGGGAGCTGTTTTTT.

The rearrangement links TRBV7-3 to TRBJ2-3; no clear D gene. Germline V gene lookup returns CDR1 SGHTA and CDR2 FQGTGA. The CDR3 runs to 14 residues. V was trimmed by 0 bases and J by 2 bases, leaving 6 bases between them. For the CDR3, the DNA is TGTGCCAGCAGCTTAACAGGTCCCACAGATACGCAGTATTTT. Its protein is CASSLTGPTDTQYF.

This chain connects TRBV15 to TRBJ1-1, with a tentative D call TRBD1 (6 bases). This CDR3 contains 14 residues. Germline V gene data show CDR1 as LNHNV and CDR2 as YYDKDF (reference sequence). V was clipped by 0 bases and J by 6 bases, with 11 bases between them. For the CDR3, the DNA is TGTGCCACCAGCAGAGACAGGGGCCCTTCTGAAGCTTTCTTT. It codes for CATSRDRGPSEAFF.

The chain uses TRBV18 and TRBJ2-5; D not resolved. V was pared by 0 bases and J by 4 bases, with 15 bases between. Germline CDR1 KGHSH, CDR2 LQKENI. The length of the CDR3 is 16 residues. In DNA form, the CDR3 reads TGTGCCAGCTCACCACCGGGCAGCCAAGGGCGAGAGACCCAGTACTTC. Encoded protein: CASSPPGSQGRETQYF.

The chain combines TRBV18 with TRBJ2-7, with a tentative D call TRBD2 (5 bases). V gave up 3 bases and J gave up 6 bases, with 12 bases separating them. The CDR3 length is 13 residues. Looked up from germline, CDR1 is KGHSH and CDR2 is LQKENI. The CDR3 nucleotides are TGTGCCAGCTCACCGCTCGTGAGCGGCGAGCAGTACTTC. As protein: CASSPLVSGEQYF.

This sequence joins TRBV6-6 and TRBJ1-3; 8 nucleotides line up with TRBD1. V lost 6 bases and J lost 0; bases outside the gene matches: 4. Germline CDR1 is MNHNY and CDR2 is SVGAGI (reference sequence). There are 15 residues in the CDR3. Here the CDR3 reads CASRRQGSSGNTIYF. The CDR3 region has the DNA TGTGCCAGCAGGAGACAGGGGTCCTCTGGAAACACCATATATTTT.

The chain carries TRBV9 and TRBJ2-1, with D possibly matching TRBD1 (5 bases). Germline CDR1 and CDR2: SGDLS and YYNGEE. There are 13 residues in the CDR3. Trimming removed 4 bases at V and 5 bases at J, with 10 bases between. The CDR3 DNA follows: TGTGCCAGCAGCTTTAGGGGTGACAATGAGCAGTTCTTC. Its protein product is CASSFRGDNEQFF.

The CDR3 DNA is TGTGCCAGCAGTCCCCCCCAGGCCAACACTGAAGCTTTCTTT. Its protein product is CASSPPQANTEAFF. The chain carries TRBV6-5 and TRBJ1-1; the D is unclear. The germline CDR1 and CDR2 sequences are MNHEY and SVGAGI. Deletions cut 5 bases from V and 2 bases from J, with 12 bases between. The CDR3 is 14 residues long.

In its sample, this clone was seen once. V is TRBV30 and J is TRBJ1-2; 7 nucleotides line up with TRBD1. The V and J ends lost 1 base and 5 bases, in that order; junction bases with no gene match: 1. The CDR3 spans 12 residues. The germline V gene encodes CDR1 GTSNPN and CDR2 SVGIG (reference sequence). This CDR3 reads CAWSAQGYGYTF. Written as DNA, the CDR3 is TGTGCCTGGAGTGCACAGGGGTATGGCTACACCTTC.

The chain employs TRBV11-3 and TRBJ2-7; D unclear. The CDR3 spans 12 residues. Trimming cost V 0 bases and J 5 bases, with 5 bases left between them. Germline V CDR1 and CDR2: SGHNT, YENEEA. CDR3 sequence (DNA): TGTGCCAGCAGCTTAGATGGGGACGAGCAGTACTTC. The encoded protein is CASSLDGDEQYF.

This chain joins TRBV19 and TRBJ2-1; 11 bases align to TRBD1. This CDR3 has 15 residues. The junction had 2 bases not matched to a gene; V was cut back by 4 bases and J by 3 bases. The germline gives CDR1 LNHDA, CDR2 SQIVND (reference sequence). CDR3 coding DNA: TGTGCCAGTAGTACAGGGACAGGGGGCTACAATGAGCAGTTCTTC. Its translation is CASSTGTGGYNEQFF.